These 11 T cell receptor beta chains were all obtained from the same sample, sequenced in a study of blood T cell repertoires in COVID-19 (dated by TCRdb to about 2020). Receptors were amplified or captured by the immunoSEQ multiplex PCR assay. Held by TCRdb, this immuneACCESS table contains in-frame sequences only and omits some clones. Under half of the omission traces to an unresolved V gene where checked; the cause of the rest is unknown. This sample lists 98,000 or so clones; about 89% were detected once. The ten largest clones add up to roughly 14% of the sample. Sequencing was done on a sample of peripheral blood. The receptors come from a man aged 50-59 years with acute or convalescent COVID-19.

V gene TRBV27 combines with J gene TRBJ2-7; 10 positions agree with TRBD2. CDR1 is MNHEY and CDR2 is SMNVEV in the germline V gene (reference sequence). This CDR3 region has 14 residues. The J segment lost 5 bases and the V segment lost 5 bases, leaving 6 bases of the junction unmatched. In nucleotides, the CDR3 is TGTGCCAGCAGTGTGGGGCTAGCGGGAGACGAGCAGTACTTC. This codes for CASSVGLAGDEQYF.

The chain combines TRBV10-3 with TRBJ2-7, with 14 nucleotides matching TRBD2. This CDR3 has 15 residues. Per germline, CDR1 ENHRY and CDR2 SYGVKD. Trimming cost V 6 bases and J 3 bases; bases outside gene matches: 4. Written as DNA, the CDR3 is TGTGCCATCAGCTCAGGACTAGCGGGAGGCTACGAGCAGTACTTC. Encoded protein: CAISSGLAGGYEQYF.

V gene TRBV10-3 combines with J gene TRBJ2-5; no reliable D call. Per germline, CDR1 ENHRY and CDR2 SYGVKD. Trimming pared 6 bases from V and 3 bases from J, leaving 5 bases between. The CDR3 has 11 amino acids. Written as DNA, the CDR3 is TGTGCCATCAGATGCGAAGAGACCCAGTACTTC. It translates to CAIRCEETQYF.

The chain uses TRBV7-2 and TRBJ2-2; tentatively, D is TRBD2 (6 bases). V lost 5 bases, J lost 4 bases, and 11 bases lay in between. Per germline, CDR1 SGHTA and CDR2 FQGNSA. The CDR3 runs 14 residues. The CDR3 DNA reads as TGTGCCAGCAGCAAGACTAGTCTCACCGGGGAGCTGTTTTTT. Its protein is CASSKTSLTGELFF.

V and J are TRBV2 and TRBJ2-1; a possible D gene is TRBD1 (6 bases). The CDR3 length is 18 residues. Germline values: CDR1 SNHLY, CDR2 FYNNEI. The germline V and J ends were trimmed by 3 bases and 3 bases, with 21 bases remaining between them. The CDR3 is CASSDGGRTRLIYNEQFF. In DNA form, the CDR3 reads TGTGCCAGCAGTGATGGGGGCCGCACGCGATTAATCTACAATGAGCAGTTCTTC. The complete variable domain, with remaining parts taken from reference TRBV2 and TRBJ2-1, reads EPEVTQTPSHQVTQMGQEVILRCVPISNHLYFYWYRQILGQKVEFLVSFYNNEISEKSEIFDDQFSVERPDGSNFTLKIRSTKLEDSAMYFCASSDGGRTRLIYNEQFFGPGTRLTVL.

This clone was seen just once. V is TRBV24-1 and J is TRBJ1-2, with a possible D match to TRBD1 (5 bases). The CDR3 is 12 residues long. Trimming pared 5 bases from V and 8 bases from J, leaving 11 bases between. The germline V gene encodes CDR1 KGHDR and CDR2 SFDVKD. The CDR3 DNA is TGTGCCACCAGTGCCCCAGGGTTGGGCTACACCTTC. As protein: CATSAPGLGYTF.

The chain carries TRBV4-1 and TRBJ2-7; 8 bases map to TRBD2. CDR3 size: 14 residues. Germline loops: CDR1 MGHRA, CDR2 YSYEKL. Unmatched junction bases numbered 6, after V lost 1 base and J lost 7 bases. The CDR3 reads CASSQAGGPWEQYF. The DNA for the CDR3 is TGCGCCAGCAGCCAAGCGGGAGGGCCTTGGGAGCAGTACTTC.

The rearrangement joins TRBV19 to TRBJ2-7; possible D gene TRBD1, 5 bases. Per germline, CDR1 LNHDA and CDR2 SQIVND (reference sequence). V shed 3 bases and J shed 2 bases, with 14 bases lying between them. The CDR3 consists of 15 residues. The CDR3 loop is CASSMSGKGTYEQYF. The CDR3, as DNA: TGTGCCAGTAGTATGTCAGGGAAAGGGACCTACGAGCAGTACTTC.

The chain uses TRBV18 and TRBJ1-6; possibly TRBD1 for D (5 bases). The CDR3 spans 13 residues. V shed 3 bases and J shed 5 bases, with 5 bases lying between them. Germline V gene data show CDR1 as KGHSH and CDR2 as LQKENI. This chain's CDR3 is CASSPDNNSPLHF. CDR3 nucleotides: TGTGCCAGCTCACCGGACAATAATTCACCCCTCCACTTT.

This sequence joins TRBV5-1 and TRBJ1-2, with TRBD1 as a possible D gene (5 bases). Germline-derived CDR1 and CDR2 are SGHRS and YFSETQ. Trimming removed 6 bases at V and 1 base at J, with 10 bases between. This CDR3 spans 13 amino acids. For the CDR3, the DNA is TGCGCCAGCACAGGGACTCTTAACTATGGCTACACCTTC. As protein: CASTGTLNYGYTF. Looking up the rest from reference TRBV5-1 and TRBJ1-2 gives the full variable domain: KAGVTQTPRYLIKTRGQQVTLSCSPISGHRSVSWYQQTPGQGLQFLFEYFSETQRNKGNFPGRFSGRQFSNSRSEMNVSTLELGDSALYLCASTGTLNYGYTFGSGTRLTVV.

V usage is TRBV27 and J usage is TRBJ2-3; maybe TRBD2 (5 bases). V gave up 4 bases and J gave up 6 bases, with 14 bases separating them. Germline loops: CDR1 MNHEY, CDR2 SMNVEV (reference sequence). This CDR3 spans 14 amino acids. CDR3 region: CASSSGVALDTQYF. Written as DNA, the CDR3 is TGTGCCAGCAGTTCCGGGGTCGCGCTGGATACGCAGTATTTT.